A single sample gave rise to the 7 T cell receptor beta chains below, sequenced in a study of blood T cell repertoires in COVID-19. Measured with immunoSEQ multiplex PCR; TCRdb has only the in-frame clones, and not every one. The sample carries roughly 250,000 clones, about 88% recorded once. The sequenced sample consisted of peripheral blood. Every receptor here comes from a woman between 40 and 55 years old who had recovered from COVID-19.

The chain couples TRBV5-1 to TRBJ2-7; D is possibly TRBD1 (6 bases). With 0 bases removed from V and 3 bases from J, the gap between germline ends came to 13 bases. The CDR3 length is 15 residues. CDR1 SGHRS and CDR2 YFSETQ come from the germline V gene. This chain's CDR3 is CASSLEQGKDYEQYF. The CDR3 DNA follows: TGCGCCAGCAGCTTGGAACAGGGTAAGGACTACGAGCAGTACTTC.

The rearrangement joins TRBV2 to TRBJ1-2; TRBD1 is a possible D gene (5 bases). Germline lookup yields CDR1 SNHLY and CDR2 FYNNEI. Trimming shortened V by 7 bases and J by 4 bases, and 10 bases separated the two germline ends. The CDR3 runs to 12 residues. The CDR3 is CASMRGTYGYTF. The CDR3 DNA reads TGTGCCAGCATGCGGGGGACCTATGGCTACACCTTC.

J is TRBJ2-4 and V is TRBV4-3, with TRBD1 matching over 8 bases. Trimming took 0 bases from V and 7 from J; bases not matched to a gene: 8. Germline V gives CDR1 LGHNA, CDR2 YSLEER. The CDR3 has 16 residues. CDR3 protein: CASSQDSGRGQNIQYF. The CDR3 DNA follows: TGCGCCAGCAGCCAAGATTCCGGCAGGGGGCAGAACATTCAGTACTTC.

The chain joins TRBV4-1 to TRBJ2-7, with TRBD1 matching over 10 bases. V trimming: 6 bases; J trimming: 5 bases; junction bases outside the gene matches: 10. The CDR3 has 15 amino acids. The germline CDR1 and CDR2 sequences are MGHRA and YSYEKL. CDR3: CASSRTPGQGNEQYF. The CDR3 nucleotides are TGCGCCAGCAGTCGGACCCCGGGACAGGGGAACGAGCAGTACTTC.

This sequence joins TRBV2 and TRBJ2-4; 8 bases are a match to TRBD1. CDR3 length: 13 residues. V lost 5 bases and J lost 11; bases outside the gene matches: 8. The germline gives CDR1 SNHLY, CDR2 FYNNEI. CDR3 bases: TGTGCCAGCAGTCCGGACAGGGCGAGCTTTCAGTACTTC. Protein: CASSPDRASFQYF.

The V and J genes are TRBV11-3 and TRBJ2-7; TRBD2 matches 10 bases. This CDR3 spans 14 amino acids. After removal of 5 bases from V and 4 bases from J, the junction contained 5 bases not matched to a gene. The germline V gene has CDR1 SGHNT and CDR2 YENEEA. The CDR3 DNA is TGTGCCAGCAGCGAGGGACTAGCGAGGTACGAGCAGTACTTC. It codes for CASSEGLARYEQYF. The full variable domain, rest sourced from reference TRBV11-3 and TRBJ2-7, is EAGVVQSPRYKIIEKKQPVAFWCNPISGHNTLYWYLQNLGQGPELLIRYENEEAVDDSQLPKDRFSAERLKGVDSTLKIQPAELGDSAVYLCASSEGLARYEQYFGPGTRLTVT.

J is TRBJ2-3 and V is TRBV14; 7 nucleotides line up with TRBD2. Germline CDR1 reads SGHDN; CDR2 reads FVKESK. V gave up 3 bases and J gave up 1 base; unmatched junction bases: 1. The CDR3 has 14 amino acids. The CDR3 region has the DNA TGTGCCAGCAGCCAGGGAGGGGGCACAGATACGCAGTATTTT. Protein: CASSQGGGTDTQYF.